This T cell receptor (beta chain) was retrieved from a study of blood T cell repertoires in COVID-19. This CDR3 has 17 residues. The germline CDR1 and CDR2 sequences are SGHVS and FNYEAQ. V was pared by 5 bases and J by 1 base, with 20 bases between. Produced via immunoSEQ multiplex PCR; TCRdb's table is partial and in-frame only. The sample includes 200,000 to 300,000 clones, more than 70% of them seen just once. This TCR came from a woman aged 25 to 39 with COVID-19, enrolled during active disease. The specimen sequenced was peripheral blood. V is TRBV7-6 and J is TRBJ1-1; D may be TRBD1 (6 bases). The DNA for the CDR3 is TGTGCCAGCAGCCCTCACCACAGGGAGCGGGGGAACACTGAAGCTTTCTTT. As protein: CASSPHHRERGNTEAFF.